The present entry profiles one T cell receptor (beta chain) with its context. The antigen is undetermined. This entry belongs to a study of response to subunit inactivated influenza vaccine. V was shortened by 7 bases and J by 3 bases, with 9 bases between the two germline ends. Germline CDR1 reads SQVTM; CDR2 reads ANQGSEA. The CDR3 covers 11 residues. Study-wide points: The authors suggested that every seasonal influenza vaccination recruits few new T cells.

TCRdb ran MiXCR on the RT-PCR reads and lists one entry per CDR3 protein. The table shows about 530,000 distinct CDR3 sequences, with approximately 12% occurring only once. The chain has TRBV29-1 and TRBJ1-2; no reliable D call. The sample here was PBMCs from blood, taken on the day of vaccination. The sequence was collected from a man aged 45-65 years who received an inactivated influenza vaccine. Written as DNA, the CDR3 is TGCAGCGCCCCTCGGGACTATGGCTACACCTTC. Encoded protein: CSAPRDYGYTF.